This T cell receptor (beta chain) was obtained from a study of blood T cell repertoires in COVID-19. Whole-study context: PBMCs, B-cell-depleted T cells, or T cells provided the cDNA or gDNA that made up the material.

Authors' processing steps: Reference gene primer amplification gave estimated nucleated cell counts. TCRdb's table, derived via immunoSEQ multiplex PCR, lists solely in-frame clones and lacks some. V, J and clone size were drawn from that table, and D and trimming were deduced from the DNA. This sample has 80,000 to 100,000 clones, with approximately 80% found just once. Trimming left V 1 base short and J 2 bases short, with 8 bases between. Germline V CDR1 and CDR2: SEHNR, FQNEAQ (reference sequence). This CDR3 spans 14 amino acids. V is TRBV7-9 and J is TRBJ2-5; no reliable D call. The TCR originated in a human donor in a cohort sampled during active COVID-19. Source material: peripheral blood. CDR3 loop: CASSLVLAQETQYF. The CDR3 region has the DNA TGTGCCAGCAGCTTAGTTTTGGCACAAGAGACCCAGTACTTC.